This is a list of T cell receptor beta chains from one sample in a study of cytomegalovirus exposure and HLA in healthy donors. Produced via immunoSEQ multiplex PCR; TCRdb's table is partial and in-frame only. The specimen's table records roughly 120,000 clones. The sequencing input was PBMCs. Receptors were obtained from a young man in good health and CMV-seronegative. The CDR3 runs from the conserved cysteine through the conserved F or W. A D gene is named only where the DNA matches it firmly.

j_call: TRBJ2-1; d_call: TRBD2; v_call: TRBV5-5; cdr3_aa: CASSVLAGTYNEQFF; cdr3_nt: TGTGCCAGCAGCGTCCTAGCGGGGACATACAATGAGCAGTTCTTC
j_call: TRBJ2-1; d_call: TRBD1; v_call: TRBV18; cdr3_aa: CASRGDRSNIEQFF; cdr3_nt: TGTGCCAGTCGCGGGGACAGGTCGAATATTGAGCAGTTCTTC
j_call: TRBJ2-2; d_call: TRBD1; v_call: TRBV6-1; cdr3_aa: CASNGQGIEELFF; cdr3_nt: TGTGCCAGCAACGGACAGGGGATCGAGGAGCTGTTTTTT
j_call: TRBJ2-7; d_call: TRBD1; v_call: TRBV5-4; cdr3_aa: CASSPGGQGDYEQYF; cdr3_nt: TGTGCCAGCAGTCCCGGGGGACAGGGTGACTACGAGCAGTACTTC
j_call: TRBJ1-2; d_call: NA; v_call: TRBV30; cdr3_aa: CAWIRGVGVVGYTF; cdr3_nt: TGTGCCTGGATCCGGGGGGTGGGTGTAGTAGGCTACACCTTC
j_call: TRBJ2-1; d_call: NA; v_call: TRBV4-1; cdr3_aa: CASSLSTRAYNEQFF; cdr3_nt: TGCGCCAGCAGCCTAAGTACGAGGGCCTACAATGAGCAGTTCTTC
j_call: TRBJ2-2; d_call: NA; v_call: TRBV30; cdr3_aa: CAWSSAWGGNTGELFF; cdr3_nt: TGTGCCTGGAGTTCGGCCTGGGGCGGGAACACCGGGGAGCTGTTTTTT
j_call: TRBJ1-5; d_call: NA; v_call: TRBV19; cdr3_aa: CASSIEAGYQPQHF; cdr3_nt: TGTGCCAGTAGTATCGAGGCAGGGTATCAGCCCCAGCATTTT
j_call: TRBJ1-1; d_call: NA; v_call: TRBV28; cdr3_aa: CASSLQGHEAFF; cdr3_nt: TGTGCCAGCAGTTTACAGGGACATGAAGCTTTCTTT
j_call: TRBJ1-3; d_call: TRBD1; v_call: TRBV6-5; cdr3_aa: CASSYRTGVSGNTIYF; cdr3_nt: TGTGCCAGCAGTTACCGGACAGGGGTCTCTGGAAACACCATATATTTT
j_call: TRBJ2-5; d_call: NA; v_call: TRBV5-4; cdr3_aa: CASSLGGSGGTGETQYF; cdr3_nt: TGTGCCAGCAGCTTGGGGGGTAGCGGCGGGACGGGGGAGACCCAGTACTTC
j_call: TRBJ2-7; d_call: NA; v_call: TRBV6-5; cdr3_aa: CASRTGSSYEQYF; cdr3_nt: TGTGCCAGCCGGACGGGATCCTCCTACGAGCAGTACTTC
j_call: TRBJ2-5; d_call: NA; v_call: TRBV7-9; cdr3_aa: CASSNPGLDKTQYF; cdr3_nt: TGTGCCAGCAGCAACCCGGGACTCGACAAGACCCAGTACTTC